This entry lists 25 T cell receptor beta chains sequenced from one sample in a study of cytomegalovirus exposure and HLA in healthy donors. The study ran its PCR with 60 Vbeta and 13 Jbeta primers. TCRdb's table, derived via immunoSEQ multiplex PCR, lists solely in-frame clones and lacks some. The sample contains about 98,000 clones, roughly 76% of which appear only once. Material: PBMCs. The source is a man in his fifties or sixties in good health and CMV-seronegative.

The sample holds a few counts of this clone. The chain is built from TRBV7-2 and TRBJ1-1, with 9 bases that match TRBD1. The CDR3 contains 12 residues. J lost 11 bases, V lost 5 bases, and 6 bases had no gene match. Germline V gives CDR1 SGHTA, CDR2 FQGNSA. The CDR3 protein is CASSDLGTGAFF. The CDR3 DNA follows: TGTGCCAGCAGCGACCTGGGGACAGGGGCTTTCTTT.

The V call is TRBV7-9, the J call TRBJ2-2, with 7 bases aligning to TRBD1. J gave up 6 bases and V 2 bases, and 3 bases lay outside the gene matches. Per the germline V gene, CDR1 is SEHNR and CDR2 is FQNEAQ (reference sequence). This CDR3 comprises 14 residues. In DNA form, the CDR3 reads TGTGCCAGCAGCTTAAGGGGGCCCCCCGGGGAGCTGTTTTTT. Amino acid sequence: CASSLRGPPGELFF.

This chain connects TRBV7-9 to TRBJ2-7; tentative D call: TRBD2 (6 bases). Germline V gene sequence: CDR1 SEHNR, CDR2 FQNEAQ (reference sequence). The CDR3 length is 14 residues. V was trimmed by 3 bases and J by 7 bases, leaving 16 bases between them. CDR3 loop: CASSFIGTSGEQYF. The CDR3 DNA follows: TGTGCCAGCAGCTTCATAGGGACTTCGGGTGAGCAGTACTTC.

This clone was detected only a few times. The chain links TRBV28 to TRBJ2-7; maybe TRBD2 (5 bases). The V gene's germline CDR1 is MDHEN and CDR2 SYDVKM. Trimming removed 3 bases from V and 2 bases from J, with 11 bases in between. The CDR3 extends over 14 amino acids. CDR3 in amino acids: CASSLATSPYEQYF. As DNA, the CDR3 is TGTGCCAGCAGTTTGGCCACTAGTCCCTACGAGCAGTACTTC.

The CDR3: CASSQVGYEQYF. The CDR3 DNA follows: TGCGCCAGCAGCCAAGTCGGTTACGAGCAGTACTTC. The genes are TRBV4-1 and TRBJ2-7; D is uncertain. V lost 1 base to trimming and J lost 4 bases, with 5 bases between them. The CDR3 length is 12 residues. In germline, CDR1 is MGHRA, CDR2 YSYEKL.

The chain carries TRBV19 and TRBJ1-5; 10 positions match TRBD1. Trimming cost V 3 bases and J 9 bases; bases outside gene matches: 5. Germline lookup yields CDR1 LNHDA and CDR2 SQIVND (reference sequence). CDR3 length equals 14 residues. The CDR3 nucleotides are TGTGCCAGTAGTATGGACAGGGGGTCTCGGCCCCAGCATTTT. It yields the protein CASSMDRGSRPQHF.

There are a few counts of this clone. The rearrangement links TRBV28 to TRBJ2-5; 14 bases are shared with TRBD2. Germline CDR1 MDHEN, CDR2 SYDVKM. V dropped 4 bases and J dropped 4; count of bases not matched to a gene: 5. This CDR3 contains 16 residues. CDR3: CASSSPTSGGVETQYF. DNA of the CDR3: TGTGCCAGCAGTTCGCCGACTAGCGGGGGGGTAGAGACCCAGTACTTC.

This clone came up once. DNA for the CDR3: TGTGCCAGCAGTGAAAGAGGGGGACAGCGTTTTGATCAGCCCCAGCATTTT. Translation: CASSERGGQRFDQPQHF. The genes are TRBV2 and TRBJ1-5, with 7 nucleotides matching TRBD1. V was pared by 2 bases and J by 5 bases, with 12 bases of the junction left unmatched. Germline V lookup: CDR1 SNHLY, CDR2 FYNNEI. This CDR3 is built from 17 residues.

The table lists this clone with a count of one. The chain couples TRBV11-2 to TRBJ2-7; 9 nucleotides match TRBD2. The CDR3 is 14 amino acids. CDR1 is SGHAT and CDR2 is FQNNGV in the germline V gene. The V and J ends lost 6 bases and 4 bases, in that order; junction bases with no gene match: 7. The CDR3 reads CASRAGGRVYEQYF. For the CDR3, the DNA is TGTGCCAGCAGGGCGGGAGGGAGGGTGTACGAGCAGTACTTC.

The chain employs TRBV5-4 and TRBJ2-2; TRBD1 matches at 9 bases. J gave up 6 bases and V 4 bases, and 7 bases lay outside the gene matches. The CDR3 runs to 15 residues. Germline CDR1 reads SGHNT; CDR2 reads YYREEE (reference sequence). DNA of the CDR3: TGTGCCAGCAGCGTCGGGACAGGGCGGGCCGGGGAGCTGTTTTTT. Protein product: CASSVGTGRAGELFF.

Here the CDR3 DNA reads TGCAGCGTTGGACAACTCCAAGAGACCCAGTACTTC. Residues: CSVGQLQETQYF. The chain couples TRBV29-1 to TRBJ2-5; D gene unclear. From germline, CDR1 is SQVTM and CDR2 ANQGSEA. V lost 4 bases and J lost 1, with 7 bases in between. This CDR3 is 12 amino acids long.

The chain employs TRBV6-4 and TRBJ2-4, with TRBD1 matching 7 bases. After removal of 4 bases from V and 7 bases from J, the junction contained 7 bases not matched to a gene. Looked up from germline, CDR1 is MRHNA and CDR2 is SNTAGT. The CDR3 consists of 14 residues. The CDR3 loop is CASSVDRAANIQYF. CDR3 nucleotides: TGTGCCAGCAGTGTAGACAGGGCCGCCAACATTCAGTACTTC.

The CDR3 DNA follows: TGCGCCAGCAGTGACCTAATCGGGACTAGCGGCCTCGGGGATACGCAGTATTTT. Translated, it gives CASSDLIGTSGLGDTQYF. This sequence joins TRBV10-1 and TRBJ2-3; 11 nucleotides line up with TRBD2. The CDR3 extends over 18 amino acids. V was pared by 3 bases and J by 6 bases, with 14 bases of the junction left unmatched. CDR1 and CDR2 from the germline V gene are WNHNN and SYGVQD (reference sequence).

The CDR3 bases are TGTGCCAGCAGCATGGGACAGAATAATGAAAAACTGTTTTTT. Residues: CASSMGQNNEKLFF. The chain recombines TRBV11-1 with TRBJ1-4; TRBD1 matches 7 bases. Germline V gene data show CDR1 as SGHAT and CDR2 as FQDESV (reference sequence). This CDR3 has 14 amino acids. With V trimmed by 5 bases and J by 4 bases, 4 bases remained unmatched.

This chain connects TRBV5-4 to TRBJ2-1; TRBD2 aligns across 7 bases. V trimming: 3 bases; J trimming: 5 bases; junction bases outside the gene matches: 8. Germline V gene lookup returns CDR1 SGHNT and CDR2 YYREEE (reference sequence). The CDR3 is made up of 15 amino acids. CDR3 bases: TGTGCCAGCAGCTGGGCGGGAGTTTCGGACAATGAGCAGTTCTTC. This gives the protein CASSWAGVSDNEQFF.

This clone showed up just a few times. The chain recombines TRBV6-6 with TRBJ2-7; 9 bases match TRBD1. The V gene end was trimmed by 0 bases and the J gene end by 5 bases; junction bases not matched to a gene: 8. The CDR3 length is 16 residues. Germline V gene sequence: CDR1 MNHNY, CDR2 SVGAGI (reference sequence). CDR3 protein: CASSYSIGTGYDEQYF. The CDR3 DNA is TGTGCCAGCAGTTACTCGATTGGGACAGGGTACGACGAGCAGTACTTC.

The chain uses TRBV7-9 and TRBJ1-6; the D gene is possibly TRBD1 (5 bases). V was clipped by 5 bases and J by 7 bases, with 18 bases between them. The CDR3 loop spans 16 amino acids. CDR1 and CDR2 (germline): SEHNR, FQNEAQ (reference sequence). The CDR3 sequence: CASSHSGQGKNSPLHF. The CDR3 DNA sequence: TGTGCCAGCAGCCACTCTGGCCAGGGAAAGAATTCACCCCTCCACTTT.

This chain links TRBV2 with TRBJ2-1; the D is unclear. Between the trimmed V and J ends, which lost 7 bases and 4 bases, there was a span of 5 bases. CDR1 and CDR2 from the germline V gene are SNHLY and FYNNEI. The CDR3 contains 11 residues. This CDR3 reads CASTRYNEQFF. The CDR3 DNA reads TGTGCCAGCACTCGGTACAATGAGCAGTTCTTC.

The chain carries TRBV10-1 and TRBJ1-1; possibly TRBD1 for D (5 bases). CDR1 and CDR2 from the germline V gene are WNHNN and SYGVQD (reference sequence). The CDR3 sequence is 14 residues long. Trimming took off 4 bases at V and 3 bases at J, with 12 bases between the two ends. CDR3 region: CASSGNRGDTEAFF. As DNA, the CDR3 is TGCGCCAGCAGTGGAAATCGGGGGGACACTGAAGCTTTCTTT.

About this clone: The junction differs from germline at one of its ends, possibly a read error. The CDR3 DNA follows: TGTTCCAGCAGCTTAGGTCGTAACACTGAAGCTTTCTTT. Amino acid sequence: CSSSLGRNTEAFF. This chain uses TRBV7-9 with TRBJ1-1; D uncertain. The germline CDR1 and CDR2 sequences are SEHNR and FQNEAQ (reference sequence). The CDR3 sequence is 13 residues long. Using reference TRBV7-9 and TRBJ1-1 for the parts outside the CDR3, the full variable domain is DTGVSQNPRHKITKRGQNVTFRCDPISEHNRLYWYRQTLGQGPEFLTYFQNEAQLEKSRLLSDRFSAERPKGSFSTLEIQRTEQGDSAMYLCSSSLGRNTEAFFGQGTRLTVV.

The chain is built from TRBV4-2 and TRBJ2-3; TRBD2 is a possible D gene (6 bases). The CDR3 runs to 16 residues. V lost 5 bases and J lost 2, with 17 bases in between. The germline CDR1 and CDR2 sequences are LGHNA and YNFKEQ. In nucleotides, the CDR3 is TGTGCCAGCAGCGTCAGACCGGGACTGCACACAGATACGCAGTATTTT. Protein: CASSVRPGLHTDTQYF.

This clone came up once. The chain employs TRBV19 and TRBJ2-7, with 9 bases fitting TRBD1. Trimming took 5 bases from V and 6 from J; bases not matched to a gene: 8. Germline V gene data show CDR1 as LNHDA and CDR2 as SQIVND (reference sequence). This CDR3 is built from 14 residues. In nucleotides, the CDR3 is TGTGCCAGTAGTTTTGGACAGGGGTGGGGCGAGCAGTACTTC. Translating it yields CASSFGQGWGEQYF.

CDR3 residues: CASSLPGRTGGNSPLHF. In nucleotides, the CDR3 is TGTGCCAGCAGTTTACCAGGTCGGACAGGGGGAAATTCACCCCTCCACTTT. V is TRBV28 and J is TRBJ1-6; TRBD1 matches 10 bases. The junction had 8 bases not matched to a gene; V was cut back by 2 bases and J by 7 bases. The CDR3 extends over 17 amino acids. CDR1 and CDR2 from the germline V gene are MDHEN and SYDVKM.

This clone has a handful of counts. This rearrangement joins TRBV7-2 to TRBJ1-1; D might be TRBD1 (6 bases). CDR1 and CDR2 (germline): SGHTA, FQGNSA. V dropped 1 base and J dropped 4 bases, with 19 bases sitting between them. This CDR3 contains 17 residues. This chain's CDR3 is CASSLGGSGGQSTEAFF. In DNA, the CDR3 is TGTGCCAGCAGCTTAGGTGGTTCGGGGGGGCAGAGCACTGAAGCTTTCTTT.

As regards this clone: The same CDR3 arises from other DNA sequences in this sample as well. The chain combines TRBV6-5 with TRBJ1-2; a weak D match, TRBD1 (5 bases). Germline V gives CDR1 MNHEY, CDR2 SVGAGI. Trimming left V 6 bases short and J 2 bases short, with 10 bases between. This CDR3 comprises 13 residues. Here the CDR3 DNA reads TGTGCCAGCAGGACGGGGGGAAACTATGGCTACACCTTC. It encodes CASRTGGNYGYTF.